This T cell receptor (beta chain) stems from a study of T cells expressing NK-cell markers. Overall study: Sorted CD3+CD56+NKG2C+, CD3+CD56+NKG2C- and CD3+CD56-NKG2C+ T-cell subsets were beta-chain profiled. Sequenced donors, eight in total, included seven who were HCMV-seropositive and one who was seronegative.

TCRdb reworked the 5' RACE reads into one entry per CDR3 protein, no DNA. The sample table sets out under 500,000 distinct CDR3 sequences. The CDR3 length is 16 residues. CDR1 and CDR2 (germline): MNHEY, SVGAGI. The receptor was isolated from a woman between 18 and 69 years old in good health. The gene calls are TRBV6-5 and TRBJ2-3; no DNA is available, so the TRBD1 call from TCRdb remains unchecked. The material sequenced was blood T cells: a sorted CD56 or NKG2C T cell subset, CD4+ or CD8+ T cells, or bulk PBMC T cells (not recorded which). The CDR3 sequence: CASSYLGTVSTDTQYF.